This T cell receptor (beta chain) was recovered during a study of OX40 agonist ivuxolimab in advanced cancers. Study-wide context: The drug used for patients, ivuxolimab, was an agonistic anti-OX40 (CD134) antibody. Every 2 weeks, patients received ivuxolimab intravenously, dosed at 0.01 to 10 mg/kg. Prior checkpoint blockade (anti-PD-1, anti-PD-L1 or anti-CTLA-4) was permitted; approximately 41% had it. The study's findings and limits: Blood T cells, both CD4+ and CD8+, expanded clonally by week 6 at 0.1 to 3.0 mg/kg.

With 4 bases removed from V and 0 bases from J, the gap between germline ends came to 12 bases. This CDR3 comprises 15 residues. Germline lookup yields CDR1 LNHDA and CDR2 SQIVND (reference sequence). Details on this clone: Its antigen is unidentified.

Assay used: immunoSEQ multiplex PCR; TCRdb lists only in-frame clones, some missing. The sample includes tens of thousands of clones, around 90% of them seen just once. The specimen was CD4+ or CD8+ T cells sorted from blood, collected in a trial of the OX40 agonist ivuxolimab. The chain couples TRBV19 to TRBJ1-1; D might be TRBD1 (6 bases). The clonotype was recovered from an adult with an advanced solid tumor such as melanoma, head and neck, liver or kidney cancer. The CDR3 reads CASSTPGVVNTEAFF. CDR3 coding DNA: TGTGCCAGTAGTACTCCAGGGGTTGTGAACACTGAAGCTTTCTTT.